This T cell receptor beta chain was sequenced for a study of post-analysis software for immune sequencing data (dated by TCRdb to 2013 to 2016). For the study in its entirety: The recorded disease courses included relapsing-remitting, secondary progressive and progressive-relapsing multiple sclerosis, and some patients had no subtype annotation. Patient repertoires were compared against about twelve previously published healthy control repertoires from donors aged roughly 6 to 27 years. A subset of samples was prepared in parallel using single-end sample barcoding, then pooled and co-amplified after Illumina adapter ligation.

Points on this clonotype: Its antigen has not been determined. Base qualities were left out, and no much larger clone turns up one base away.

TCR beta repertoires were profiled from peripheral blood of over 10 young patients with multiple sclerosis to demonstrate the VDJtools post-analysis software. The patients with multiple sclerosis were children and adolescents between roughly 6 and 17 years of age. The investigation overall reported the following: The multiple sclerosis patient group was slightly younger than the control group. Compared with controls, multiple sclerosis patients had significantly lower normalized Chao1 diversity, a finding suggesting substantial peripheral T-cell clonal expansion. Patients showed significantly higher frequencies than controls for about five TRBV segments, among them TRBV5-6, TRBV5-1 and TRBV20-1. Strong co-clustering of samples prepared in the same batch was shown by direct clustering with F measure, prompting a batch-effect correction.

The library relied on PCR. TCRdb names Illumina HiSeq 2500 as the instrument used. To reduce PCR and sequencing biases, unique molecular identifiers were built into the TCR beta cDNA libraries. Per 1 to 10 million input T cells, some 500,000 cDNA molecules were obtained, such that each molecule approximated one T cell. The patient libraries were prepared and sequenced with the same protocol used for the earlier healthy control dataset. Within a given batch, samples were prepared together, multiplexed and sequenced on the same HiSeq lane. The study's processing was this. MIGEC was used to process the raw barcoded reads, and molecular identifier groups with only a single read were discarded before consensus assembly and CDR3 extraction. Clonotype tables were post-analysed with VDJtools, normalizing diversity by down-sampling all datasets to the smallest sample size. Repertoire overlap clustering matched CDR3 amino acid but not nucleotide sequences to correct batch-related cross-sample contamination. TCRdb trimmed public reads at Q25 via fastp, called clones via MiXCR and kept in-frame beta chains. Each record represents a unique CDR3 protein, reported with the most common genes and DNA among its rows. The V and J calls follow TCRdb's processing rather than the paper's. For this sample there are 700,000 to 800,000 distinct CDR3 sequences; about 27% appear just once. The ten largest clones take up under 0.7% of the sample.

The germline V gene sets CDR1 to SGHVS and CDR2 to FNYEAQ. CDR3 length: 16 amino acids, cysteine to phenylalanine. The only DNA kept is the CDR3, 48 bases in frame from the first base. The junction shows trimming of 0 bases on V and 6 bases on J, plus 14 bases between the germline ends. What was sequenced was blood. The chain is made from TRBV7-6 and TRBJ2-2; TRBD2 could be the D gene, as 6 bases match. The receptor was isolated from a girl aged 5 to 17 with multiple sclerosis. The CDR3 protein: CASSLAVGGGSGELFF. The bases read TGTGCCAGCAGCTTAGCGGTCGGGGGAGGATCCGGGGAGCTGTTTTTT.